Below, 14 T cell receptor beta chains from the same sample are listed, as sequenced in a study of T cells after yellow fever vaccination. TCRdb re-called the 5' RACE reads with MiXCR, one entry per CDR3 protein. Of around 150,000 distinct CDR3 sequences in the sample, approximately 6.8% are singletons; the top ten hold around 2.3%. The sample in question was CD4+ T cells sorted from PBMCs, obtained 5 to 6 days after the first yellow fever vaccination. These receptors were collected from a man between 18 and 29 years old who received the YFV17D yellow fever vaccine.

This clonotype was detected ten times or more. The chain uses TRBV11-2 and TRBJ2-3; 8 bases line up with TRBD2. Germline lookup yields CDR1 SGHAT and CDR2 FQNNGV. The CDR3 covers 16 residues. J lost 3 bases, V lost 5 bases, and 10 bases had no gene match. The CDR3 here is CASSPRGGFGTDTQYF. For the CDR3, the DNA is TGTGCCAGCAGCCCCCGGGGGGGGTTCGGGACAGATACGCAGTATTTT.

This clonotype was found once. This may come from a read error, since a much larger clone is one base off. Since no conserved phenylalanine or tryptophan closes the CDR3, a read error is the likely cause. The V gene is TRBV4-3, the J gene TRBJ1-1; possibly TRBD1 for D (6 bases). CDR1 and CDR2 (germline): LGHNA, YSLEER. The CDR3 sequence is 15 residues long. V was cut by 0 bases and J by 3 bases, with 11 bases left in between. The CDR3 region is CASSQDRGLHTEAFS. The CDR3 DNA follows: TGCGCCAGCAGCCAAGATAGGGGGTTGCACACTGAAGCTTTCTCT.

This clonotype was seen many times. The chain uses TRBV20-1 and TRBJ2-5; 7 bases match TRBD1. This CDR3 contains 14 residues. The ends lost 3 bases at V and 2 bases at J; junction bases unmatched: 6. Germline V gene lookup returns CDR1 DFQATT and CDR2 SNEGSKA (reference sequence). CDR3 DNA sequence: TGCAGTGCTAGTTCGGGACAGCGACAAGAGACCCAGTACTTC. It is translated as CSASSGQRQETQYF.

Concerning this clonotype: A read error may explain this, as a much larger clone is one base away. CDR3 sequence: CASSGRSGANVLTF. The CDR3 DNA sequence: TGCGCCAGCAGCGGAAGGTCAGGGGCCAACGTCCTGACTTTC. The chain couples TRBV5-1 to TRBJ2-6; no firm D call. V was trimmed by 4 bases and J by 4 bases, leaving 9 bases between them. The CDR3 spans 14 residues. Germline-derived CDR1 and CDR2 are SGHRS and YFSETQ.

This clonotype was counted a few times. The genes are TRBV7-2 and TRBJ1-2; D is unclear. Germline values: CDR1 SGHTA, CDR2 FQGNSA. Trimming took off 9 bases at V and 8 bases at J, with 19 bases between the two ends. This CDR3 spans 13 amino acids. CDR3 protein: CASTYREPLGYTF. CDR3 nucleotide sequence: TGTGCCAGTACCTACCGGGAGCCGTTAGGCTACACCTTC. The full variable domain, completed using reference TRBV7-2 and TRBJ1-2, is GAGVSQSPSNKVTEKGKDVELRCDPISGHTALYWYRQSLGQGLEFLIYFQGNSAPDKSGLPSDRFSAERTGGSVSTLTIQRTQQEDSAVYLCASTYREPLGYTFGSGTRLTVV.

The V gene is TRBV12-5, the J gene TRBJ1-1, with 9 bases lining up with TRBD1. Per germline, CDR1 LGHNT and CDR2 FRNRAP. CDR3 length: 15 amino acids. With 5 bases clipped from V and 1 base from J, the junction kept 5 bases outside the gene matches. The CDR3 coding sequence is TGTGCTAGTGGTCTGAGGACAGGGGCGAACACTGAAGCTTTCTTT. This encodes CASGLRTGANTEAFF.

A few counts support this clonotype. The chain is built from TRBV10-3 and TRBJ2-3; possibly TRBD2 for D (5 bases). V was shortened by 4 bases and J by 0 bases, with 14 bases between the two germline ends. Germline CDR1 and CDR2: ENHRY and SYGVKD. This CDR3 is 16 amino acids long. CDR3 loop: CAISGGGISSTDTQYF. The CDR3 coding sequence is TGTGCCATCAGTGGTGGAGGCATTTCTAGCACAGATACGCAGTATTTT.

This clonotype has ten or more counts. CDR3 amino acids: CASSQPRVENTGELFF. In nucleotides, the CDR3 is TGTGCCAGCAGTCAACCCAGGGTGGAGAACACCGGGGAGCTGTTTTTT. This chain joins TRBV12-3 or TRBV12-4 and TRBJ2-2, with D maybe TRBD1 (5 bases). V lost 5 bases and J 1 base, leaving 14 bases between the germline ends. The CDR3 contains 16 residues.

A few counts support this clonotype. The CDR3 coding sequence is TGTGCCAGCTCCCCGTTCGGCGACAGGGTTTCCGAGCAGTACTTC. This gives the protein CASSPFGDRVSEQYF. The chain carries TRBV18 and TRBJ2-7; 7 nucleotides match TRBD1. The CDR3 loop spans 15 amino acids. After removal of 6 bases from V and 6 bases from J, the junction contained 14 bases not matched to a gene. Germline V lookup: CDR1 KGHSH, CDR2 LQKENI. The variable domain in full, with the rest retrieved from reference TRBV18 and TRBJ2-7, is NAGVMQNPRHLVRRRGQEARLRCSPMKGHSHVYWYRQLPEEGLKFMVYLQKENIIDESGMPKERFSAEFPKEGPSILRIQQVVRGDSAAYFCASSPFGDRVSEQYFGPGTRLTVT.

The rearrangement joins TRBV19 to TRBJ1-2; D is undetermined. V lost 5 bases and J 8 bases, leaving 18 bases between the germline ends. The length of the CDR3 is 14 residues. Per germline, CDR1 LNHDA and CDR2 SQIVND (reference sequence). CDR3 in amino acids: CASSPLVMKDGYTF. The DNA for the CDR3 is TGTGCCAGTAGTCCTTTGGTAATGAAGGACGGCTACACCTTC.

There are many counts of this clonotype. The chain carries TRBV7-9 and TRBJ2-1; D is unresolved. The germline V gene has CDR1 SEHNR and CDR2 FQNEAQ (reference sequence). CDR3 length equals 14 residues. V was pared by 7 bases and J by 2 bases, with 12 bases between. This CDR3 is CASIGSRPYNEQFF. The DNA for the CDR3 is TGTGCCAGCATCGGCTCGCGCCCCTACAATGAGCAGTTCTTC.

The chain combines TRBV6-5 with TRBJ2-7; TRBD1 aligns across 7 bases. The V gene's germline CDR1 is MNHEY and CDR2 SVGAGI. The junction had 13 bases not matched to a gene; V was cut back by 0 bases and J by 2 bases. The CDR3 runs to 18 residues. The CDR3 DNA reads TGTGCCAGCAGTTACTCGTATCCTCGGACAGGAGTAGCCTACGAGCAGTACTTC. As protein: CASSYSYPRTGVAYEQYF.

There are a few counts of this clonotype. V is TRBV5-1 and J is TRBJ1-2, with D maybe TRBD1 (5 bases). Germline-derived CDR1 and CDR2 are SGHRS and YFSETQ. The V gene lost 0 bases and the J gene lost 6 bases, with 27 bases spanning the gap. This CDR3 has 19 residues. CDR3 amino acids: CASSLATEGTGFGGDGYTF. In nucleotides, the CDR3 is TGCGCCAGCAGCTTGGCCACGGAGGGCACAGGCTTCGGAGGTGATGGCTACACCTTC.

This clonotype was seen just once. A read error may explain this, as a much larger clone is one base away. The rearrangement uses TRBV12-3 or TRBV12-4 and TRBJ2-1, with D unclear. There are 15 residues in the CDR3. V was cut by 3 bases and J by 9 bases, with 18 bases left in between. This CDR3 is CASSFNHGMVREQFF. The CDR3 region has the DNA TGTGCCAGCAGTTTTAATCATGGAATGGTGCGTGAGCAGTTCTTC.